This T cell receptor beta chain was found in a study of T cell changes during pregnancy in multiple sclerosis. The repertoire was sequenced with immunoSEQ multiplex PCR; TCRdb's copy has only in-frame clones and lacks some. The data hold roughly 48,000 clones, with 85% to 95% observed a single time. The germline CDR1 and CDR2 sequences are SGHRS and YFSETQ. The ends were cut back, 3 bases at V and 2 bases at J, with 18 bases in the middle. CDR3 length: 17 residues. V usage is TRBV5-1 and J usage is TRBJ1-3; weak D call: TRBD1 (5 bases). The sequenced sample was CD4+ T cells from peripheral blood mononuclear cells, obtained in the second trimester of pregnancy. This TCR derives from a female donor in good health, enrolled as a control in a pregnancy study. The CDR3 region has the DNA TGCGCCAGCAGCTCGGAATTTAGGGGCCGGGCTGGAAACACCATATATTTT. It yields the protein CASSSEFRGRAGNTIYF. Full variable domain (missing parts from reference TRBV5-1 and TRBJ1-3): KAGVTQTPRYLIKTRGQQVTLSCSPISGHRSVSWYQQTPGQGLQFLFEYFSETQRNKGNFPGRFSGRQFSNSRSEMNVSTLELGDSALYLCASSSEFRGRAGNTIYFGEGSWLTVV.